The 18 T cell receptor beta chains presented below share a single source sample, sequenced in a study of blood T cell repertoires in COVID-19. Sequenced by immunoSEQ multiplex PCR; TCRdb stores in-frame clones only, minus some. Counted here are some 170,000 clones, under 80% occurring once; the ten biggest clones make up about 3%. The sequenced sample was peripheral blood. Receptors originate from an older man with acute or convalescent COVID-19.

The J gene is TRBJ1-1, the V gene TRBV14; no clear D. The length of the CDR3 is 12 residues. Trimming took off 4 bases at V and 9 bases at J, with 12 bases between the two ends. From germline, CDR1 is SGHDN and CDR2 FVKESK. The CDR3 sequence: CASSPPSLKAFF. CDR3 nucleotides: TGTGCCAGCAGCCCGCCGAGCCTGAAAGCTTTCTTT.

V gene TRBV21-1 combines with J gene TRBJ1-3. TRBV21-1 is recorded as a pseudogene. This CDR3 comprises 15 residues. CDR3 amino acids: CASSKGDLDGNTIYF. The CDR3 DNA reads TGTGCCAGCAGCAAAGGGGACTTAGATGGAAACACCATATATTTT.

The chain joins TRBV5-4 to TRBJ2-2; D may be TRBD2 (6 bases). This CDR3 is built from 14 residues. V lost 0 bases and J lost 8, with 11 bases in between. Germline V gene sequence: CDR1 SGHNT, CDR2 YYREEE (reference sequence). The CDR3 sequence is CASSLGWGGGELFF. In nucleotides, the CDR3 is TGTGCCAGCAGCTTGGGTTGGGGAGGTGGGGAGCTGTTTTTT.

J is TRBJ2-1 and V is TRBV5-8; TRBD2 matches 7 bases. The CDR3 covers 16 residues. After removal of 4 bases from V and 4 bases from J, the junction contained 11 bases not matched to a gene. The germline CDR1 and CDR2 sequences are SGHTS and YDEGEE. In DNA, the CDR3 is TGTGCCAGCAGCCTGACTGTGCAGCGGGGTTACAATGAGCAGTTCTTC. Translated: CASSLTVQRGYNEQFF.

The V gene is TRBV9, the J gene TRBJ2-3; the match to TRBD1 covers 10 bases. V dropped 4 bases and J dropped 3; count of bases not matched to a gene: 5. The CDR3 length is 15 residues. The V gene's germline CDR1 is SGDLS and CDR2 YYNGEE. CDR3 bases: TGTGCCAGCAGCTCACGGACAGGGGGGACAGATACGCAGTATTTT. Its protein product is CASSSRTGGTDTQYF. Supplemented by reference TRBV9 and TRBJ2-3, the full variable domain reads DSGVTQTPKHLITATGQRVTLRCSPRSGDLSVYWYQQSLDQGLQFLIQYYNGEERAKGNILERFSAQQFPDLHSELNLSSLELGDSALYFCASSSRTGGTDTQYFGPGTRLTVL.

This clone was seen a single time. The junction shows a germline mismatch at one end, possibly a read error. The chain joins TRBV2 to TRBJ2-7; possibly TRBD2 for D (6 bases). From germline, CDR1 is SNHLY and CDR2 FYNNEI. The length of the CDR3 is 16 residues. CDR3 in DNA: TGTGCCAGCAGTGAAGCGCTTGGGGGGAAGACTCCAGAGCGGTACTTC. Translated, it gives CASSEALGGKTPERYF.

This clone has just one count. Here the CDR3 DNA reads TGTGCCAGCATGAGGGACAGGGGGCTGGATACGCAGTATTTT. Protein: CASMRDRGLDTQYF. J is TRBJ2-3 and V is TRBV6-5; TRBD1 aligns across 12 bases. Germline loops: CDR1 MNHEY, CDR2 SVGAGI. This CDR3 spans 14 amino acids. J gave up 6 bases and V 7 bases, and 5 bases lay outside the gene matches.

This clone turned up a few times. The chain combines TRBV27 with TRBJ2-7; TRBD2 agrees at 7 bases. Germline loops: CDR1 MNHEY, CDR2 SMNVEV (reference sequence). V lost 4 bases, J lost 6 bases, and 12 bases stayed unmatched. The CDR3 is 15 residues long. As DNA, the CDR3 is TGTGCCAGCAGTTACTCGGGCGGGAGAATTCTCGAGCAGTACTTC. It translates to CASSYSGGRILEQYF.

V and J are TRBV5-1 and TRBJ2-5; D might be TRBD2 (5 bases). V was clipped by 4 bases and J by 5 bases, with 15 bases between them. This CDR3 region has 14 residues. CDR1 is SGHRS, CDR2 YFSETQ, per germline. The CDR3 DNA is TGCGCCAGCAGCCCGACTACAACTAAGGAGACCCAGTACTTC. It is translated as CASSPTTTKETQYF.

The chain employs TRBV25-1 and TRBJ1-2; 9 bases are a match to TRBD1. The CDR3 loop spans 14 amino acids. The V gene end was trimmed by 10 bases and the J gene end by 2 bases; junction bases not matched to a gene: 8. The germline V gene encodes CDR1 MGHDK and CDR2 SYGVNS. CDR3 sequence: CATLTGTGNYGYTF. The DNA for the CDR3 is TGTGCCACCCTCACCGGGACAGGGAACTATGGCTACACCTTC.

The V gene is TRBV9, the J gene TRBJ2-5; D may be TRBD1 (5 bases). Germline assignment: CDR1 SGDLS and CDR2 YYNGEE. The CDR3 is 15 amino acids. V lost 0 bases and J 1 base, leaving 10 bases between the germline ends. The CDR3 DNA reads TGTGCCAGCAGCGTAGGTATAGGGGCCCAAGAGACCCAGTACTTC. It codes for CASSVGIGAQETQYF.

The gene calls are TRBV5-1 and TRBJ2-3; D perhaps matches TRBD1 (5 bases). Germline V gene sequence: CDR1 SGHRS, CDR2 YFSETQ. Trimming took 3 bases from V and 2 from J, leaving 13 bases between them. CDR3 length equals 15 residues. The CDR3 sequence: CASSYTGPPTDTQYF. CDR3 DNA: TGCGCCAGCAGCTACACAGGACCCCCCACAGATACGCAGTATTTT.

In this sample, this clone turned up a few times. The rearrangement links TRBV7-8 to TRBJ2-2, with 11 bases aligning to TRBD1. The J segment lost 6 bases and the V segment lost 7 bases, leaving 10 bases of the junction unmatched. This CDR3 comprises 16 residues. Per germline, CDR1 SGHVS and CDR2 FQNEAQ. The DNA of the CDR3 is TGTGCCAGCACCCTTAGAGGGGGACAGGGGGCCGGGGAGCTGTTTTTT. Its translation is CASTLRGGQGAGELFF.

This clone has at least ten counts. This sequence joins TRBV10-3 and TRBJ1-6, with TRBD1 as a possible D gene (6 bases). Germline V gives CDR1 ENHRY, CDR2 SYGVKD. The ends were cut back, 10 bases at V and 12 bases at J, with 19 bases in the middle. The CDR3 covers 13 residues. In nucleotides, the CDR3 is TGTGCCACAAAAGGGGGGGTTTTTCGACCCCTCCACTTT. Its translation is CATKGGVFRPLHF.

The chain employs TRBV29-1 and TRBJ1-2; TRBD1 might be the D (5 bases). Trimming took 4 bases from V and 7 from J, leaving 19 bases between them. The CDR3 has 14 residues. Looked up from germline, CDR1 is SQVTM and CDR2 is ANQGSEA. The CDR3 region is CSVGSGPASGGYTF. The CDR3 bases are TGCAGCGTTGGATCAGGGCCGGCTTCGGGTGGCTACACCTTC. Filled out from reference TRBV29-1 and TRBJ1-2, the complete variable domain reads SAVISQKPSRDICQRGTSLTIQCQVDSQVTMMFWYRQQPGQSLTLIATANQGSEATYESGFVIDKFPISRPNLTFSTLTVSNMSPEDSSIYLCSVGSGPASGGYTFGSGTRLTVV.

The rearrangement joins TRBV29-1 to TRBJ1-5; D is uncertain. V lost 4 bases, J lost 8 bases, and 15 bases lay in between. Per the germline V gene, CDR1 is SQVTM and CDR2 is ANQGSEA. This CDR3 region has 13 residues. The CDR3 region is CSVVARRVKPQHF. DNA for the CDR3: TGCAGCGTTGTTGCGCGGAGAGTCAAGCCCCAGCATTTT.

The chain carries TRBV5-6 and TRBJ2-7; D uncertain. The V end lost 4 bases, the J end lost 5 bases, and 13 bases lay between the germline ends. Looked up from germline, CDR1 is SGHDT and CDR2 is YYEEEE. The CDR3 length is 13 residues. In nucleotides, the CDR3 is TGTGCCAGCAGCGCCCCCAGGTTCCACGAGCAGTACTTC. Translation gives CASSAPRFHEQYF.

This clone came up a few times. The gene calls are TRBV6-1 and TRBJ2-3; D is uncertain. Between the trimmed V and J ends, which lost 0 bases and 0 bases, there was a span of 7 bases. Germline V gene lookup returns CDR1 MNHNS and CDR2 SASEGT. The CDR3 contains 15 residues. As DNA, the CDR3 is TGTGCCAGCAGTGAAGCGCTCACTAGCACAGATACGCAGTATTTT. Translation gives CASSEALTSTDTQYF.